The clone carrying this TCR gamma chain was counted only a few times. Its specificity is not known. The germline gives CDR1 EGSNGY, CDR2 YDSYNSKV. Unmatched junction bases numbered 7, after V lost 2 bases and J lost 3 bases. The CDR3 loop spans 14 amino acids. Sequences come from RNA converted to cDNA by reverse transcription. Multiplex PCR used pooled V-gene forward primers and a constant-region reverse primer to amplify CDR3s. TCRdb fed the multiplex PCR reads to CATT. The sample contains tens of thousands of gamma-chain clones, 20% to 25% of which appear only once. Alphabeta T cells were depleted, then CD3+ Vdelta1+ Vdelta2- thymocytes were FACS-sorted. Between roughly 98% and 99.6% of sorted thymocytes were Vdelta1+. This specimen belongs to a study of Vδ1+ human thymocytes. Study-level findings and limits: Highly polyclonal TRG and TRD repertoires with Gaussian CDR3 length distributions appeared in thymus. Bulk data may be misread because of unexpected Vdelta2 sequences.

The genes are TRGV2 and TRGJ1 or TRGJ2. The sequence was collected from a girl under two years old who had congenital heart surgery. Sequenced sample: Vdelta1+ gamma-delta thymocytes from the thymus. Subset meaning: FACS-sorted CD3+ TCRalphabeta- TCRVdelta1+ TCRVdelta2- thymocytes. CDR3 in amino acids: CATWDAGGYYKKLF. The CDR3 DNA is TGTGCCACCTGGGACGCCGGGGGTTATTATAAGAAACTCTTT.